These 26 T cell receptor beta chains originate from one sample sequenced in a study of technical replicates of blood from a few donors. Clones were sequenced by immunoSEQ multiplex PCR, and TCRdb holds only the in-frame ones, with some missing. The table lists about 88,000 clones, more than 85% of them singletons. The sequencing sample was made of T cells isolated from PBMCs. All receptors come from a human donor in good health.

This chain links TRBV5-1 with TRBJ1-2; 9 bases align to TRBD1. V trimming: 4 bases; J trimming: 4 bases; junction bases outside the gene matches: 5. This CDR3 region has 14 residues. The germline V gene encodes CDR1 SGHRS and CDR2 YFSETQ. The CDR3 DNA reads TGCGCCAGCAGCGACGGGACAGGGCCCTATGGCTACACCTTC. As protein: CASSDGTGPYGYTF.

This chain links TRBV28 with TRBJ1-1, with D perhaps TRBD1 (5 bases). The CDR3 has 13 residues. Between the trimmed V and J ends, which lost 7 bases and 4 bases, there was a span of 13 bases. The germline gives CDR1 MDHEN, CDR2 SYDVKM. In DNA, the CDR3 is TGTGCCAGCACCCACTTTCAGGGCACTGAAGCTTTCTTT. Its translation is CASTHFQGTEAFF.

The rearrangement links TRBV18 to TRBJ1-4, with 7 bases fitting TRBD1. The length of the CDR3 is 15 residues. The V gene's germline CDR1 is KGHSH and CDR2 LQKENI. After removal of 5 bases from V and 6 bases from J, the junction contained 9 bases not matched to a gene. CDR3 loop: CASSTYRGADEKLFF. CDR3 DNA: TGTGCCAGCTCAACTTACAGGGGAGCTGATGAAAAACTGTTTTTT. The full variable domain, with the rest looked up from reference TRBV18 and TRBJ1-4, is NAGVMQNPRHLVRRRGQEARLRCSPMKGHSHVYWYRQLPEEGLKFMVYLQKENIIDESGMPKERFSAEFPKEGPSILRIQQVVRGDSAAYFCASSTYRGADEKLFFGSGTQLSVL.

The V gene is TRBV21-1, the J gene TRBJ1-4; the D segment call TRBD1 is taken from the table without a DNA check. TRBV21-1 is reported as a pseudogene. The CDR3 contains 13 residues. The CDR3 loop is CANEGQGNEKLFF. The CDR3 DNA sequence: TGTGCCAACGAGGGACAGGGTAATGAAAAACTGTTTTTT.

This CDR3 is CASSYLYEGREGSSGANVLTF. The CDR3 DNA reads TGTGCCAGCAGTTACCTTTACGAAGGGCGGGAGGGAAGCTCTGGGGCCAACGTCCTGACTTTC. J is TRBJ2-6 and V is TRBV7-8; 9 positions agree with TRBD2. Germline V CDR1 and CDR2: SGHVS, FQNEAQ. The J segment lost 0 bases and the V segment lost 6 bases, leaving 18 bases of the junction unmatched. CDR3 length: 21 residues. Together with reference TRBV7-8 and TRBJ2-6, the CDR3 gives the full variable domain: GAGVSQSPRYKVAKRGQDVALRCDPISGHVSLFWYQQALGQGPEFLTYFQNEAQLDKSGLPSDRFFAERPEGSVSTLKIQRTQQEDSAVYLCASSYLYEGREGSSGANVLTFGAGSRLTVL.

V gene TRBV6-5 combines with J gene TRBJ1-5, with a tentative D call TRBD1 (5 bases). The V gene's germline CDR1 is MNHEY and CDR2 SVGAGI. The CDR3 covers 14 residues. Trimming took 6 bases from V and 4 from J, leaving 13 bases between them. The CDR3 nucleotides are TGTGCCAGCAGAAAGGGGAGGTGGAATCAGCCCCAGCATTTT. Its translation: CASRKGRWNQPQHF.

The rearrangement uses TRBV4-3 and TRBJ2-7; 9 positions agree with TRBD1. The CDR3 extends over 16 amino acids. The V segment lost 0 bases and the J segment 3 bases; nucleotides outside the gene matches: 6. Germline V gives CDR1 LGHNA, CDR2 YSLEER. CDR3 region: CASSQEWTGARYEQYF. The CDR3 region has the DNA TGCGCCAGCAGCCAAGAATGGACAGGGGCTCGCTACGAGCAGTACTTC.

This clone is a singleton in its sample. Distinct nucleotide sequences in the sample also encode this CDR3. This rearrangement joins TRBV2 to TRBJ2-3; 9 bases are a match to TRBD2. CDR1 and CDR2 from the germline V gene are SNHLY and FYNNEI. CDR3 length: 15 amino acids. V gave up 6 bases and J gave up 1 base; unmatched junction bases: 5. The CDR3 reads CASRLLAGGTDTQYF. The CDR3 DNA reads as TGTGCCAGCAGGCTCTTAGCGGGGGGCACAGATACGCAGTATTTT.

The gene calls are TRBV7-3 and TRBJ2-1, with D possibly TRBD2 on 6 matching bases. CDR1 is SGHTA, CDR2 FQGTGA, per germline. V gave up 4 bases and J gave up 7 bases, with 17 bases separating them. The CDR3 consists of 15 residues. CDR3 in DNA: TGTGCCAGCAGCTGGGGGGTAGGGAGAATAAATGAGCAGTTCTTC. Amino acids: CASSWGVGRINEQFF.

The chain is built from TRBV2 and TRBJ2-1; the match to TRBD1 covers 12 bases. This CDR3 has 15 amino acids. J lost 7 bases, V lost 8 bases, and 9 bases had no gene match. From germline, CDR1 is SNHLY and CDR2 FYNNEI. The CDR3 nucleotides are TGTGCCAGCTCCGCGGGACAGGGGGCTTTGAATGAGCAGTTCTTC. Its translation: CASSAGQGALNEQFF.

This chain joins TRBV30 and TRBJ1-1, with TRBD1 as a possible D gene (6 bases). V shed 3 bases and J shed 11 bases, with 25 bases lying between them. The CDR3 has 15 residues. In germline, CDR1 is GTSNPN, CDR2 SVGIG (reference sequence). The CDR3 protein is CAWSAGTSAKLWAFF. In nucleotides, the CDR3 is TGTGCCTGGAGCGCCGGGACATCGGCCAAACTGTGGGCTTTCTTT.

Of note for this clone: Relative to the germline gene, one junction end is altered; a read error may explain this. The chain links TRBV7-2 to TRBJ1-3; D gene ambiguous. The CDR3 is 13 residues long. CDR1 SGHTA and CDR2 FQGNSA come from the germline V gene. CDR3 sequence (DNA): TGTGCCAGCAGCTTATTCGGGGAAAACACCGTATATTTT. Translated, it gives CASSLFGENTVYF.

V and J are TRBV28 and TRBJ2-7, with D possibly TRBD2 on 6 matching bases. The CDR3 length is 13 residues. Germline loops: CDR1 MDHEN, CDR2 SYDVKM. Between the trimmed V and J ends, which lost 7 bases and 0 bases, there was a span of 10 bases. CDR3 amino acids: CASIASASYEQYF. CDR3 bases: TGTGCCAGCATCGCTAGCGCCTCCTACGAGCAGTACTTC.

This rearrangement joins TRBV4-1 to TRBJ2-1; maybe TRBD2 (5 bases). Trimming removed 1 base from V and 7 bases from J, with 17 bases in between. This CDR3 has 16 amino acids. Germline V lookup: CDR1 MGHRA, CDR2 YSYEKL. CDR3 coding DNA: TGCGCCAGCAGCCAAGTTATGACGGACTCTAGGAATGAGCAGTTCTTC. Its protein product is CASSQVMTDSRNEQFF.

The rearrangement joins TRBV29-1 to TRBJ2-2, with D perhaps matching TRBD2 (5 bases). Germline V gives CDR1 SQVTM, CDR2 ANQGSEA. Deletions cut 6 bases from V and 4 bases from J, with 12 bases between. The CDR3 is 13 amino acids. CDR3 residues: CSVDGEGTGELFF. The CDR3 coding sequence is TGCAGCGTGGACGGAGAGGGCACCGGGGAGCTGTTTTTT.

V is TRBV7-2 and J is TRBJ2-1; 7 bases line up with TRBD2. V was clipped by 5 bases and J by 7 bases; unmatched bases: 8. The CDR3 loop spans 14 amino acids. The germline V gene has CDR1 SGHTA and CDR2 FQGNSA. The CDR3 DNA follows: TGTGCCAGCAGCCCTCTGGCGGGAGAAAATGAGCAGTTCTTC. This translates into CASSPLAGENEQFF.

This chain connects TRBV7-8 to TRBJ2-3; D may be TRBD1 (6 bases). The V gene's germline CDR1 is SGHVS and CDR2 FQNEAQ. V lost 2 bases and J 7 bases, leaving 16 bases between the germline ends. CDR3 length: 15 residues. CDR3: CASSLSGEGANTQYF. The DNA for the CDR3 is TGTGCCAGCAGCTTATCAGGGGAAGGGGCTAATACGCAGTATTTT.

V gene TRBV6-4 combines with J gene TRBJ2-1; 11 bases match TRBD2. The CDR3 is made up of 15 amino acids. J was trimmed by 4 bases and V by 5 bases; bases with no gene match: 4. Germline assignment: CDR1 MRHNA and CDR2 SNTAGT. CDR3 region: CASSTLAGGYNEQFF. The CDR3 coding sequence is TGTGCCAGCAGTACCTTAGCGGGAGGGTACAATGAGCAGTTCTTC.

The chain carries TRBV7-6 and TRBJ2-1, with 7 bases aligning to TRBD2. CDR3 size: 14 residues. The V and J ends lost 2 bases and 2 bases, in that order; junction bases with no gene match: 0. Germline V gene data show CDR1 as SGHVS and CDR2 as FNYEAQ. The chain's CDR3 is CASSLSGTYNEQFF. The CDR3 DNA reads TGTGCCAGCAGCTTAAGCGGGACCTACAATGAGCAGTTCTTC.

The CDR3: CASSLDLQASYEQYF. Written as DNA, the CDR3 is TGTGCCAGCAGCTTAGATTTACAGGCCTCCTACGAGCAGTACTTC. The chain links TRBV11-2 to TRBJ2-7; D may be TRBD1 (5 bases). V gave up 0 bases and J gave up 0 bases, with 9 bases separating them. The CDR3 spans 15 residues. Germline CDR1 is SGHAT and CDR2 is FQNNGV. The whole variable domain, remainder taken from reference TRBV11-2 and TRBJ2-7, is EAGVAQSPRYKIIEKRQSVAFWCNPISGHATLYWYQQILGQGPKLLIQFQNNGVVDDSQLPKDRFSAERLKGVDSTLKIQPAKLEDSAVYLCASSLDLQASYEQYFGPGTRLTVT.

This clone was seen once. The J gene is TRBJ1-1, the V gene TRBV5-4; D not resolved. V was trimmed by 1 base and J by 2 bases, leaving 3 bases between them. Germline CDR1 and CDR2: SGHNT and YYREEE (reference sequence). CDR3 length: 12 amino acids. This CDR3 is CASSLLNTEAFF. CDR3 in DNA: TGTGCCAGCAGCTTGTTAAACACTGAAGCTTTCTTT.

The chain joins TRBV6-6 to TRBJ1-4; tentatively, D is TRBD1 (6 bases). The CDR3 is 16 amino acids. Germline CDR1 is MNHNY and CDR2 is SVGAGI (reference sequence). Trimming pared 8 bases from V and 10 bases from J, leaving 26 bases between. The CDR3 is CASQSRGGGPIGKLFF. The CDR3 bases are TGTGCCAGCCAGAGTCGCGGGGGGGGCCCGATTGGAAAACTGTTTTTT.

The chain combines TRBV7-2 with TRBJ1-2; 7 positions agree with TRBD1. The trim removed 3 bases at V and 6 bases at J, leaving 10 bases unmatched. CDR1 and CDR2 (germline): SGHTA, FQGNSA. This CDR3 is built from 15 residues. The CDR3 spells CASSFNGFQGDGYTF. The CDR3 DNA reads as TGTGCCAGCAGCTTTAACGGCTTTCAGGGGGATGGCTACACCTTC. The complete variable domain, with remaining parts taken from reference TRBV7-2 and TRBJ1-2, reads GAGVSQSPSNKVTEKGKDVELRCDPISGHTALYWYRQSLGQGLEFLIYFQGNSAPDKSGLPSDRFSAERTGGSVSTLTIQRTQQEDSAVYLCASSFNGFQGDGYTFGSGTRLTVV.

This sequence joins TRBV9 and TRBJ2-5; D is uncertain. This CDR3 has 13 amino acids. Germline-derived CDR1 and CDR2 are SGDLS and YYNGEE. Trimming cost V 0 bases and J 2 bases, with 5 bases left between them. CDR3: CASSVAYQETQYF. DNA for the CDR3: TGTGCCAGCAGCGTAGCGTATCAAGAGACCCAGTACTTC.

The chain links TRBV11-1 to TRBJ2-1, with a possible D match to TRBD2 (5 bases). The germline gives CDR1 SGHAT, CDR2 FQDESV (reference sequence). Trimming shortened V by 0 bases and J by 6 bases, and 6 bases separated the two germline ends. The CDR3 extends over 13 amino acids. The DNA for the CDR3 is TGTGCCAGCAGCTTAGCGGGAGCCAATGAGCAGTTCTTC. Encoded protein: CASSLAGANEQFF.

The chain couples TRBV19 to TRBJ1-3; D remains unclear. The CDR3 has 13 residues. Trimming took off 7 bases at V and 0 bases at J, with 7 bases between the two ends. Germline loops: CDR1 LNHDA, CDR2 SQIVND (reference sequence). CDR3 nucleotides: TGTGCCAGTATCCCCCTCTCTGGAAACACCATATATTTT. Translated: CASIPLSGNTIYF.